This T cell receptor beta chain was found in a study of patients and donors after allogeneic stem cell transplantation. TCRdb re-derived calls from the RT-PCR reads in MiXCR, one entry per CDR3 protein. The sample carries hundreds of thousands of distinct CDR3 sequences, around 15% recorded once. CDR1 and CDR2 from the germline V gene are LNHNV and YYDKDF (reference sequence). This CDR3 region has 15 residues. V was clipped by 5 bases and J by 5 bases, with 19 bases between them. This TCR was sampled from a human donor who was either an allogeneic HSCT recipient or a stem cell or donor lymphocyte infusion donor (not recorded which). It is not recorded whose cells these are; they may come from a transplant donor. The V and J genes are TRBV15 and TRBJ2-7; D might be TRBD2 (6 bases). The material sequenced was blood, either unsorted or a sorted T cell fraction (not recorded which). CDR3 sequence reads: CATSLAEYPRDEQYF. The CDR3 DNA sequence: TGTGCCACCAGCTTAGCGGAGTACCCTCGGGACGAGCAGTACTTC.